The 25 T cell receptor beta chains below come from one sample, sequenced in a study of response to subunit inactivated influenza vaccine. TCRdb re-derived calls from the RT-PCR reads in MiXCR, one entry per CDR3 protein. The sample lists 500,000 to 600,000 distinct CDR3 sequences, approximately 15% occurring once. This specimen was CD4+ T cells sorted from PBMCs, taken around 25 months after vaccination. The source of these receptors is a man between 50 and 75 years old who received an inactivated influenza vaccine.

The sample holds a few counts of this clonotype. This sequence joins TRBV4-1 and TRBJ2-3; D possibly corresponds to TRBD1 (6 bases). The CDR3 spans 17 residues. Trimming shortened V by 6 bases and J by 2 bases, and 21 bases separated the two germline ends. Germline V gene lookup returns CDR1 MGHRA and CDR2 YSYEKL. The CDR3 DNA reads TGCGCCAGCAGTACCCCCTCGGCAGGGGTCTCCACAGATACGCAGTATTTT. It is translated as CASSTPSAGVSTDTQYF.

This clonotype was recorded a few times. The J gene is TRBJ2-3, the V gene TRBV20-1; tentatively, D is TRBD2 (5 bases). CDR3 length: 14 amino acids. Trimming took 5 bases from V and 2 from J, leaving 14 bases between them. From germline, CDR1 is DFQATT and CDR2 SNEGSKA (reference sequence). The CDR3 nucleotides read TGCAGTGCTCTTACTAGTATTCTCACAGATACGCAGTATTTT. This translates into CSALTSILTDTQYF.

The chain couples TRBV12-5 to TRBJ2-7; 10 bases are shared with TRBD2. With 1 base clipped from V and 2 bases from J, the junction kept 8 bases outside the gene matches. The V gene's germline CDR1 is LGHNT and CDR2 FRNRAP. This CDR3 contains 17 residues. For the CDR3, the DNA is TGTGCTAGTGGTTTGGACCAGCTAGCGGGGGAAACCTACGAGCAGTACTTC. Translated: CASGLDQLAGETYEQYF.

Many counts were recorded for this clonotype. The rearrangement joins TRBV5-5 to TRBJ2-3; 12 positions agree with TRBD2. CDR1 and CDR2 (germline): SGHKS, YYEKEE (reference sequence). This CDR3 is 16 amino acids long. The trim removed 4 bases at V and 3 bases at J, leaving 6 bases unmatched. The CDR3 protein is CASSQGGLAGTDTQYF. Here the CDR3 DNA reads TGTGCCAGCAGCCAAGGTGGACTAGCGGGGACAGATACGCAGTATTTT.

This clonotype showed up just a few times. The chain joins TRBV3-1 to TRBJ1-2; possible D gene TRBD1, 6 bases. Germline V CDR1 and CDR2: LGHDT, YNNKEL (reference sequence). Trimming shortened V by 0 bases and J by 4 bases, and 12 bases separated the two germline ends. The CDR3 runs 15 residues. The CDR3 sequence is CASSQETGLIYGYTF. Here the CDR3 DNA reads TGTGCCAGCAGCCAAGAGACAGGATTGATCTATGGCTACACCTTC.

There are a few counts of this clonotype. The chain joins TRBV24-1 to TRBJ2-7; D might be TRBD1 or TRBD2, each matching 5 bases. The CDR3 is 15 amino acids. From germline, CDR1 is KGHDR and CDR2 SFDVKD. The ends were cut back, 5 bases at V and 4 bases at J, with 17 bases in the middle. The CDR3 here is CATSGSGSEIYEQYF. CDR3 in DNA: TGTGCCACCAGTGGATCAGGGAGCGAGATATACGAGCAGTACTTC.

The J gene is TRBJ1-1, the V gene TRBV6-6; D remains ambiguous. The germline CDR1 and CDR2 sequences are MNHNY and SVGAGI (reference sequence). Trimming stripped 10 bases from V and 5 bases from J, with 14 bases between. The length of the CDR3 is 12 residues. As DNA, the CDR3 is TGTGCCACCGCCGCGGTGGGTACTGAAGCTTTCTTT. As protein: CATAAVGTEAFF.

The gene calls are TRBV9 and TRBJ2-2, with unresolved D. This CDR3 spans 12 amino acids. In germline, CDR1 is SGDLS, CDR2 YYNGEE. Trimming shortened V by 4 bases and J by 8 bases, and 9 bases separated the two germline ends. DNA of the CDR3: TGTGCCAGCAGCCTTAATCGTGGGGAGCTGTTTTTT. Translated, it gives CASSLNRGELFF.

The rearrangement joins TRBV2 to TRBJ1-2; TRBD1 is a possible D gene (6 bases). Germline values: CDR1 SNHLY, CDR2 FYNNEI. The CDR3 extends over 13 amino acids. The ends were cut back, 2 bases at V and 9 bases at J, with 13 bases in the middle. This CDR3 is CASSEWQGKSYTF. As DNA, the CDR3 is TGTGCCAGCAGTGAATGGCAGGGGAAAAGCTACACCTTC.

The sample holds a few counts of this clonotype. The chain employs TRBV9 and TRBJ2-2; maybe TRBD1 (5 bases). V dropped 4 bases and J dropped 4 bases, with 14 bases sitting between them. Germline assignment: CDR1 SGDLS and CDR2 YYNGEE. The CDR3 is made up of 15 amino acids. The CDR3, as DNA: TGTGCCAGCAGCACCCTAGACAGTTTCACCGGGGAGCTGTTTTTT. Translated: CASSTLDSFTGELFF.

The V call is TRBV20-1, the J call TRBJ2-7; 11 nucleotides line up with TRBD2. CDR1 and CDR2 from the germline V gene are DFQATT and SNEGSKA (reference sequence). V shed 2 bases, J shed 2 bases, and the junction held 5 bases outside the gene matches. This CDR3 has 15 residues. The CDR3 protein is CSARKTSGKTYEQYF. In DNA form, the CDR3 reads TGCAGTGCTAGAAAGACTAGCGGGAAGACCTACGAGCAGTACTTC.

This clonotype has just a few counts. The V call is TRBV3-1, the J call TRBJ1-4; D gene uncertain. Trimming cost V 1 base and J 2 bases, with 11 bases left between them. This CDR3 has 16 residues. CDR1 and CDR2 from the germline V gene are LGHDT and YNNKEL (reference sequence). The CDR3 here is CASSQVTGRTNEKLFF. The CDR3 DNA is TGTGCCAGCAGCCAAGTAACGGGTAGGACTAATGAAAAACTGTTTTTT.

The sample holds many counts of this clonotype. This rearrangement joins TRBV9 to TRBJ2-3; the D is unclear. The germline V gene has CDR1 SGDLS and CDR2 YYNGEE. This CDR3 contains 15 residues. With 0 bases removed from V and 5 bases from J, the gap between germline ends came to 13 bases. The CDR3 loop reads CASSVAPRDGDTQYF. Written as DNA, the CDR3 is TGTGCCAGCAGCGTAGCCCCCAGAGATGGAGATACGCAGTATTTT.

This chain joins TRBV5-1 and TRBJ2-2, with a possible D match to TRBD1 (6 bases). V lost 0 bases, J lost 6 bases, and 9 bases lay in between. There are 14 residues in the CDR3. CDR1 SGHRS and CDR2 YFSETQ come from the germline V gene. This CDR3 reads CASSLVRGAGELFF. DNA for the CDR3: TGCGCCAGCAGCTTGGTCAGGGGAGCCGGGGAGCTGTTTTTT.

This clonotype was recorded a few times. CDR3 sequence reads: CASSARSGRYEQYF. CDR3 in DNA: TGTGCCAGCAGCGCCCGGTCCGGGCGTTACGAGCAGTACTTC. This chain joins TRBV7-9 and TRBJ2-7; D is unresolved. With 5 bases removed from V and 4 bases from J, the gap between germline ends came to 15 bases. The CDR3 consists of 14 residues. Germline V gene data show CDR1 as SEHNR and CDR2 as FQNEAQ (reference sequence).

This clonotype was observed at least ten times. The chain couples TRBV12-3 or TRBV12-4 to TRBJ1-1; D is uncertain. There are 14 residues in the CDR3. Trimming shortened V by 2 bases and J by 5 bases, and 12 bases separated the two germline ends. The CDR3 DNA reads as TGTGCCAGCAGTTTAAATAATCCCCTAACTGAAGCTTTCTTT. It yields the protein CASSLNNPLTEAFF.

At least ten counts were recorded for this clonotype. V is TRBV7-9 and J is TRBJ2-7, with D hard to call. V lost 4 bases to trimming and J lost 2 bases, with 12 bases between them. Germline CDR1 reads SEHNR; CDR2 reads FQNEAQ (reference sequence). The CDR3 is 14 residues long. DNA for the CDR3: TGTGCCAGCAGCTCTACTCGAAACACCTACGAGCAGTACTTC. Encoded protein: CASSSTRNTYEQYF.

This chain connects TRBV18 to TRBJ2-5; D might be TRBD1 (7 bases). This CDR3 is 16 amino acids long. V was cut by 4 bases and J by 2 bases, with 17 bases left in between. Germline loops: CDR1 KGHSH, CDR2 LQKENI. The CDR3: CASSRTGLRGQETQYF. In DNA form, the CDR3 reads TGTGCCAGCTCACGGACAGGCCTCCGGGGGCAAGAGACCCAGTACTTC.

The V call is TRBV12-3 or TRBV12-4, the J call TRBJ1-1; TRBD1 aligns across 9 bases. The CDR3 has 14 amino acids. V shed 5 bases and J 5 bases; nucleotides not matched to a gene: 6. In DNA, the CDR3 is TGTGCCAGCAGTGAAACAGGGGGCGGGACTGAAGCTTTCTTT. This encodes CASSETGGGTEAFF.

The chain recombines TRBV29-1 with TRBJ2-3, with no clear D. The V end was cut by 1 base, the J end by 1 base, with 9 bases between. The CDR3 covers 14 residues. Germline V CDR1 and CDR2: SQVTM, ANQGSEA. CDR3 DNA sequence: TGCAGCGTTGAAGGCAGATCGGGCACAGATACGCAGTATTTT. Protein sequence: CSVEGRSGTDTQYF.

The DNA for the CDR3 is TGTGCCAGCAGCCGAGAACTAGCGCGCAATGAGCAGTTCTTC. This sequence encodes CASSRELARNEQFF. V gene TRBV3-1 combines with J gene TRBJ2-1, with 7 nucleotides matching TRBD2. This CDR3 has 14 amino acids. Germline CDR1 is LGHDT and CDR2 is YNNKEL (reference sequence). J gave up 6 bases and V 4 bases, and 6 bases lay outside the gene matches.

This clonotype was counted only a few times. The gene calls are TRBV20-1 and TRBJ2-7, with 8 bases identical to TRBD2. This CDR3 has 16 residues. J gave up 1 base and V 0 bases, and 8 bases lay outside the gene matches. Germline-derived CDR1 and CDR2 are DFQATT and SNEGSKA (reference sequence). The CDR3 region is CSARDPGGLSSYEQYF. The CDR3 coding sequence is TGCAGTGCTAGAGATCCGGGGGGGCTATCGTCCTACGAGCAGTACTTC.

This rearrangement joins TRBV5-1 to TRBJ2-3; possible D gene TRBD2, 6 bases. The CDR3 is 15 residues long. V was trimmed by 4 bases and J by 0 bases, leaving 12 bases between them. Germline V CDR1 and CDR2: SGHRS, YFSETQ. Here the CDR3 reads CASSPGLGSTDTQYF. The CDR3 DNA follows: TGCGCCAGCAGCCCGGGACTGGGCAGCACAGATACGCAGTATTTT.

The CDR3 DNA reads TGCGCCAGCAGCTCAACATGGGGGACCTCGAACACCGGGGAGCTGTTTTTT. It translates to CASSSTWGTSNTGELFF. J is TRBJ2-2 and V is TRBV5-1; D is possibly TRBD1 or TRBD2 (5 bases each). This CDR3 has 17 residues. The V gene's germline CDR1 is SGHRS and CDR2 YFSETQ. The ends were cut back, 3 bases at V and 0 bases at J, with 15 bases in the middle.

The genes are TRBV7-9 and TRBJ2-1; the D gene is possibly TRBD2 (7 bases). Trimming cost V 5 bases and J 16 bases, with 21 bases left between them. This CDR3 is 13 amino acids long. CDR1 is SEHNR, CDR2 FQNEAQ, per germline (reference sequence). CDR3 amino acids: CASSQPPGGAEFF. The CDR3 region has the DNA TGTGCCAGCAGCCAGCCACCGGGGGGCGCCGAATTCTTC.